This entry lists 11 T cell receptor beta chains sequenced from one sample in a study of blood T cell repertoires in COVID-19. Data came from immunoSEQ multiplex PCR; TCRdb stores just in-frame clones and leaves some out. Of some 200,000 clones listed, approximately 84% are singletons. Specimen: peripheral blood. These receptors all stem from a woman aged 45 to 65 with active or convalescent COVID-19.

In DNA form, the CDR3 reads TGTGCCAGCAGCCACGACGCGGGCGCCGAGCAGTACGTC. It is translated as CASSHDAGAEQYV. The chain uses TRBV14 and TRBJ2-7, with D perhaps matching TRBD2 (5 bases). From germline, CDR1 is SGHDN and CDR2 FVKESK. This CDR3 is built from 13 residues. The ends were cut back, 3 bases at V and 6 bases at J, with 12 bases in the middle.

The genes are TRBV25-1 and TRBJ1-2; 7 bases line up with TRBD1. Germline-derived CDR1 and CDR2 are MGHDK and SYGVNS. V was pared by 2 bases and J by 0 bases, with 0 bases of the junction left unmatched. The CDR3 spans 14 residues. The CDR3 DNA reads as TGTGCCAGCAGTGAACAGGGGGCTAACTATGGCTACACCTTC. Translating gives CASSEQGANYGYTF.

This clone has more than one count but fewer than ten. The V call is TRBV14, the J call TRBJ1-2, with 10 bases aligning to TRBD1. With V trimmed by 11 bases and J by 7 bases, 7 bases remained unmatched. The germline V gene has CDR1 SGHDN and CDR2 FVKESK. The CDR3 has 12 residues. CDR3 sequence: CAGGQGVGGYTF. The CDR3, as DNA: TGTGCCGGAGGACAGGGGGTGGGTGGCTACACCTTC.

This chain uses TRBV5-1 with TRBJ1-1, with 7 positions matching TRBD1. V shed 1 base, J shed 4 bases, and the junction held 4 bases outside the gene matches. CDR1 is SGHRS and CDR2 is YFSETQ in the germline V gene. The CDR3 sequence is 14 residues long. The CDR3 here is CASSLYQGGTEAFF. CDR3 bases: TGCGCCAGCAGCTTGTATCAGGGGGGCACTGAAGCTTTCTTT.

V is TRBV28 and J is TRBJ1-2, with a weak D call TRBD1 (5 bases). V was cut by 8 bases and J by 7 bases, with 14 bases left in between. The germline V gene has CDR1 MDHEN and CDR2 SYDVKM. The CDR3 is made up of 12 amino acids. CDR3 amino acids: CASRILTAGYTF. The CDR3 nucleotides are TGTGCCAGCCGCATCTTGACAGCTGGCTACACCTTC.

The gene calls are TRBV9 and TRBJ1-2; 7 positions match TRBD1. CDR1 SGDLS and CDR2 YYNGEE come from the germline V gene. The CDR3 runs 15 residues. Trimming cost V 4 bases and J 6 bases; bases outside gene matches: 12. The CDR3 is CASSTQGERGHGYTF. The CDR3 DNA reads TGTGCCAGCAGCACGCAGGGGGAAAGGGGCCATGGCTACACCTTC.

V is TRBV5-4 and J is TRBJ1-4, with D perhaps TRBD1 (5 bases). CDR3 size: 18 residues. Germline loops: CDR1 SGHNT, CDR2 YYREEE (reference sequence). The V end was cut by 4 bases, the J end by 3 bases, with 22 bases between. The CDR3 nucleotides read TGTGCCAGCAGCCCGGGGGGAGCCGGGGCGGTAGCTAATGAAAAACTGTTTTTT. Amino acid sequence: CASSPGGAGAVANEKLFF.

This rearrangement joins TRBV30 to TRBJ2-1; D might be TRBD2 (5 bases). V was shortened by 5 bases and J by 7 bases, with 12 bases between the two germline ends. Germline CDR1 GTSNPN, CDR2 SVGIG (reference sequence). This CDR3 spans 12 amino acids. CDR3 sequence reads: CAWADFSNEQFF. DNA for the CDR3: TGTGCCTGGGCGGACTTTTCAAATGAGCAGTTCTTC.

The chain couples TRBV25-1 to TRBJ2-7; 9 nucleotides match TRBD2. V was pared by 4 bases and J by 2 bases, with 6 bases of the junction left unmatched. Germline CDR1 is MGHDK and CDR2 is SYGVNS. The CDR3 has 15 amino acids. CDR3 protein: CASSVTSGATYEQYF. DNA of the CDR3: TGTGCCAGCAGTGTGACTAGCGGTGCTACCTACGAGCAGTACTTC.

The CDR3 region is CASRRRGLESPLHF. The DNA of the CDR3 is TGTGCCAGCAGGCGTCGGGGGTTGGAATCACCCCTCCACTTT. The chain couples TRBV3-1 (or the pseudogene TRBV3-2) to TRBJ1-6; D is possibly TRBD1 (5 bases). This CDR3 is 14 amino acids long. Germline lookup yields CDR1 LGHDT and CDR2 YNNKEL (reference sequence). Trimming removed 6 bases from V and 10 bases from J, with 16 bases in between.

CDR3 sequence reads: CASSYSPGDMNTEAFF. CDR3 nucleotides: TGTGCCAGCAGTTACTCCCCAGGGGATATGAACACTGAAGCTTTCTTT. The chain joins TRBV6-5 to TRBJ1-1, with D maybe TRBD1 (6 bases). Trimming took 0 bases from V and 0 from J, leaving 11 bases between them. The CDR3 totals 16 residues. Germline values: CDR1 MNHEY, CDR2 SVGAGI.